This passage covers 19 T cell receptor beta chains from one sample sequenced in a study of T cells of healthy individuals. TCRdb ran MiXCR on the 5' RACE reads and lists one entry per CDR3 protein. The sample records 65,000 to 95,000 distinct CDR3 sequences, 5% being singletons. Receptor source: a female donor in good health.

This clonotype was counted many times. The chain carries TRBV20-1 and TRBJ1-4; D might be TRBD1 (6 bases). The CDR3 is 14 residues long. Germline loops: CDR1 DFQATT, CDR2 SNEGSKA (reference sequence). V was pared by 5 bases and J by 7 bases, with 17 bases between. The CDR3 loop is CSAPEGGSGEKLFF. The CDR3 DNA is TGCAGTGCTCCCGAGGGGGGTTCGGGTGAAAAACTGTTTTTT.

This clonotype was seen at least ten times. This rearrangement joins TRBV29-1 to TRBJ2-5; TRBD1 might be the D (5 bases). The CDR3 sequence is 12 residues long. From germline, CDR1 is SQVTM and CDR2 ANQGSEA. Trimming left V 6 bases short and J 5 bases short, with 13 bases between. CDR3 sequence: CSVRRESETQYF. CDR3 coding DNA: TGCAGCGTCCGCAGGGAATCGGAGACCCAGTACTTC.

This chain connects TRBV4-3 to TRBJ1-1; no clear D gene. CDR1 and CDR2 from the germline V gene are LGHNA and YSLEER. The CDR3 has 15 residues. Trimming shortened V by 2 bases and J by 1 base, and 11 bases separated the two germline ends. The CDR3 DNA follows: TGCGCCAGCAGCCAAAAAAACGGTAGGAACACTGAAGCTTTCTTT. Translated: CASSQKNGRNTEAFF.

This clonotype was observed many times. The chain uses TRBV5-4 and TRBJ2-7; 7 bases fit TRBD1. This CDR3 has 16 amino acids. The germline V gene has CDR1 SGHNT and CDR2 YYREEE (reference sequence). The V and J ends lost 0 bases and 1 base, in that order; junction bases with no gene match: 7. The CDR3 spells CASSLVPGTASYEQYF. Here the CDR3 DNA reads TGTGCCAGCAGCTTGGTGCCGGGGACAGCATCCTACGAGCAGTACTTC.

This clonotype came up many times. V usage is TRBV25-1 and J usage is TRBJ2-2, with D hard to call. The V gene's germline CDR1 is MGHDK and CDR2 SYGVNS. This CDR3 region has 13 residues. The germline V and J ends were trimmed by 6 bases and 2 bases, with 7 bases remaining between them. The CDR3 DNA follows: TGTGCCAGCAGCCACACCAACACCGGGGAGCTGTTTTTT. Amino acids: CASSHTNTGELFF.

This clonotype was recorded at least ten times. This chain connects TRBV29-1 to TRBJ2-3; D unclear. The germline V gene has CDR1 SQVTM and CDR2 ANQGSEA. V lost 4 bases to trimming and J lost 6 bases, with 11 bases between them. The CDR3 loop spans 12 amino acids. The CDR3 here is CSVGLPDDTQYF. The DNA for the CDR3 is TGCAGCGTTGGGCTCCCGGACGATACGCAGTATTTT.

This clonotype was seen more than once but under ten times. The rearrangement links TRBV20-1 to TRBJ2-1, with D perhaps assigned TRBD1 or TRBD2 (5 bases each). The V end lost 4 bases, the J end lost 14 bases, and 24 bases lay between the germline ends. Germline V gives CDR1 DFQATT, CDR2 SNEGSKA (reference sequence). There are 14 residues in the CDR3. The CDR3 protein is CSATNRDPVRGEFF. As DNA, the CDR3 is TGCAGTGCTACCAACCGGGACCCTGTTAGGGGTGAGTTCTTC.

This clonotype was detected many times. V gene TRBV7-9 combines with J gene TRBJ2-1; 7 bases match TRBD2. CDR1 and CDR2 (germline): SEHNR, FQNEAQ (reference sequence). The J segment lost 9 bases and the V segment lost 1 base, leaving 0 bases of the junction unmatched. The CDR3 contains 12 residues. The CDR3 region has the DNA TGTGCCAGCAGCTTAGGGGGGGGTGAGCAGTTCTTC. Its protein product is CASSLGGGEQFF.

This clonotype was recorded at least ten times. The chain links TRBV7-2 to TRBJ2-5, with 9 positions matching TRBD2. Losses at the gene ends were 5 bases for V and 1 base for J; bases not matched to a gene: 8. The length of the CDR3 is 16 residues. Germline V gene sequence: CDR1 SGHTA, CDR2 FQGNSA. The CDR3 DNA reads TGTGCCAGCAGCAAGCCGGGACTAGCCCTCCAAGAGACCCAGTACTTC. It specifies CASSKPGLALQETQYF.

This rearrangement joins TRBV4-2 to TRBJ2-1; D gene ambiguous. Trimming shortened V by 0 bases and J by 3 bases, and 9 bases separated the two germline ends. This CDR3 contains 15 residues. The V gene's germline CDR1 is LGHNA and CDR2 YNFKEQ. The CDR3 loop is CASSQDLVSYNEQFF. In DNA form, the CDR3 reads TGTGCCAGCAGCCAAGATCTAGTCAGCTACAATGAGCAGTTCTTC.

Many counts were recorded for this clonotype. This chain links TRBV5-1 with TRBJ1-2, with 8 bases that match TRBD1. V gave up 4 bases and J gave up 5 bases; unmatched junction bases: 7. The CDR3 is 14 residues long. The germline V gene encodes CDR1 SGHRS and CDR2 YFSETQ. CDR3: CASSMDRDGYGYTF. The CDR3 DNA follows: TGCGCCAGCAGCATGGACAGGGACGGTTATGGCTACACCTTC.

The chain recombines TRBV9 with TRBJ2-5, with 13 bases fitting TRBD2. Unmatched junction bases numbered 17, after V lost 4 bases and J lost 5 bases. Germline CDR1 is SGDLS and CDR2 is YYNGEE. This CDR3 region has 19 residues. The CDR3 here is CASSTGGLAGVWGRETQYF. The DNA for the CDR3 is TGTGCCAGCAGCACAGGAGGACTAGCGGGAGTTTGGGGCCGGGAGACCCAGTACTTC.

This clonotype was seen ten or more times. V is TRBV12-3 or TRBV12-4 and J is TRBJ1-2; tentative D call: TRBD1 (6 bases). The CDR3 has 17 residues. V lost 0 bases and J lost 4, with 18 bases in between. This chain's CDR3 is CASSLAQGLGTIYGYTF. CDR3 in DNA: TGTGCCAGCAGTTTAGCCCAGGGCCTGGGGACAATCTATGGCTACACCTTC.

This clonotype has only a few counts. The gene calls are TRBV4-1 and TRBJ2-7; TRBD2 matches 7 bases. The CDR3 is 13 residues long. Germline values: CDR1 MGHRA, CDR2 YSYEKL. The trim removed 6 bases at V and 4 bases at J, leaving 6 bases unmatched. The DNA of the CDR3 is TGCGCCAGCAGTTCACTAGCGAGATACGAGCAGTACTTC. Residues: CASSSLARYEQYF.

A few counts support this clonotype. This chain uses TRBV10-3 with TRBJ1-6; D is possibly TRBD1 (5 bases). The germline V and J ends were trimmed by 3 bases and 10 bases, with 7 bases remaining between them. The CDR3 length is 12 residues. The germline gives CDR1 ENHRY, CDR2 SYGVKD. The CDR3 is CAISDGGSPLHF. CDR3 nucleotides: TGTGCCATCAGTGACGGGGGATCACCCCTCCACTTT.

This clonotype has ten or more counts. The J gene is TRBJ1-1, the V gene TRBV29-1; 7 bases are a match to TRBD1. Germline V CDR1 and CDR2: SQVTM, ANQGSEA. The CDR3 covers 15 residues. V lost 8 bases and J lost 8; bases outside the gene matches: 20. The DNA of the CDR3 is TGCAGCACCCACCGGGACAGAATTACTGCGTCCGAAGCTTTCTTT. Translated, it gives CSTHRDRITASEAFF.

This clonotype was observed many times. Relative to the germline gene, one junction end is altered; a read error may explain this. The J gene is TRBJ1-2, the V gene TRBV7-2, with 7 bases fitting TRBD1. The CDR3 totals 10 residues. Germline-derived CDR1 and CDR2 are SGHTA and FQGNSA. In nucleotides, the CDR3 is TGTGCCAGCAGCAAGACAGGGCCCAGCTTC. Translating it yields CASSKTGPSF. Looking up the rest from reference TRBV7-2 and TRBJ1-2 gives the full variable domain: GAGVSQSPSNKVTEKGKDVELRCDPISGHTALYWYRQSLGQGLEFLIYFQGNSAPDKSGLPSDRFSAERTGGSVSTLTIQRTQQEDSAVYLCASSKTGPSFGSGTRLTVV.

This clonotype was observed at least ten times. This chain uses TRBV29-1 with TRBJ2-1; D may correspond to TRBD1 or TRBD2 (7 bases each). V lost 2 bases to trimming and J lost 3 bases, with 14 bases between them. Per germline, CDR1 SQVTM and CDR2 ANQGSEA. The CDR3 consists of 15 residues. The CDR3 DNA is TGCAGCGTTGAACGAAGCGGGACAGACTACAATGAGCAGTTCTTC. It encodes CSVERSGTDYNEQFF.

This clonotype was observed at least ten times. The chain uses TRBV3-1 and TRBJ2-2; 9 nucleotides agree with TRBD2. CDR3 length: 19 residues. Unmatched junction bases numbered 8, after V lost 0 bases and J lost 0 bases. CDR1 and CDR2 (germline): LGHDT, YNNKEL (reference sequence). Written as DNA, the CDR3 is TGTGCCAGCAGCCAAGATTGGGTAGCGGGAGACACGAACACCGGGGAGCTGTTTTTT. It encodes CASSQDWVAGDTNTGELFF.